This T cell receptor (beta chain) was captured by sequencing in a study of naive and memory T cell subsets. Findings of the study overall: Over 90% of naive TCR sequences appeared only once after error correction, unlike memory subsets. A few larger clonotypes appeared in naive repertoires, especially CD8, possibly memory cells re-expressing CD45RA.

Sequential positive selection took CD4 T cells first, then CD8 T cells. Four subsets defined by CD45RA and CD27 were sorted after CD3, CD4, CD8 and live/dead staining. Looked up from germline, CDR1 is MNHEY and CDR2 is SVGEGT. The CDR3 extends over 16 amino acids. The junction had 6 bases not matched to a gene; V was cut back by 4 bases and J by 0 bases. Details on this clonotype: The antigen is not known.

Both TRBC1 and TRBC2 were covered by a beta constant-region primer of two equimolar oligonucleotides. Ligated cDNA was amplified by four rounds of PCR with nested alpha and beta constant-region primers and SP2. TCRdb re-analysed the UMI-ligation and nested PCR reads in MiXCR, keeping a single row per CDR3 protein. The sample consists of 95,000 to 110,000 distinct CDR3 sequences, 13% to 15% of them appearing once. Sequencing was performed on naive CD8+ T cells from blood. This clonotype was obtained from a human donor in good health. V is TRBV6-2 or TRBV6-3 and J is TRBJ2-3; TRBD2 matches 8 bases. CDR3 protein: CASSLRSSGSTDTQYF. The DNA for the CDR3 is TGTGCCAGCAGTTTGAGATCTAGCGGGAGCACAGATACGCAGTATTTT.